This T cell receptor (beta chain) was captured by sequencing in a study of shared clonotypes between healthy human individuals. Profiled with immunoSEQ multiplex PCR; TCRdb holds only in-frame clones, not every one. Of more than 850,000 clones listed, about 84% are singletons. Naive CD45RA+ and memory CD45RA-negative subsets were split from CD4+ cells. The CDR3 has 15 residues. Germline-derived CDR1 and CDR2 are SGHAT and FQDESV (reference sequence). V lost 5 bases and J lost 1; bases outside the gene matches: 8. The TCR was taken from a man aged 18-30 years in good health. Some clones in this sample may be carry-over from other donors' samples. What was sequenced was memory CD4+ T cells from PBMCs. Noted subset: CD45RA-negative fraction. The chain links TRBV11-1 to TRBJ2-7, with 7 bases that match TRBD2. In DNA form, the CDR3 reads TGTGCCAGCAGCGCCTCGCGGGAGCAGTCCTACGAGCAGTACTTC. Encoded protein: CASSASREQSYEQYF.